This T cell receptor (beta chain) derives from a study of blood T cell repertoires in COVID-19. The wider study: Samples came from the United States, Italy and Spain, spanning acute and convalescent COVID-19. T cells, B-cell-depleted T cells, or PBMCs provided the cDNA or gDNA that served as material.

Repertoires were generated with immunoSEQ multiplex PCR, while TCRdb's copy carries only in-frame clones and drops some. This table has about 160,000 clones, 75% to 90% appearing once. With V trimmed by 2 bases and J by 4 bases, 3 bases remained unmatched. This CDR3 has 14 residues. Germline V gene sequence: CDR1 SGHKS, CDR2 YYEKEE (reference sequence). Sequenced sample: peripheral blood. The chain has TRBV5-5 and TRBJ1-3; 7 nucleotides match TRBD1. The receptor's source is a human donor with acute or convalescent COVID-19. The donor label of this sample is uncertain. The CDR3: CASSLQGSGNTIYF. The CDR3 DNA is TGTGCCAGCAGCTTACAGGGGTCCGGAAACACCATATATTTT.